The 32 T cell receptor beta chains below come from one sample, sequenced in a study of CD8 T cells in ankylosing spondylitis. Study-wide results and caveats: What appeared characteristic of ankylosing spondylitis blood was a TCR beta motif of about eight highly homologous variants.

TCRdb re-analysed the 5' RACE reads in MiXCR, keeping a single row per CDR3 protein. The table has about 450,000 distinct CDR3 sequences, about 24% seen once. Their antigen targets remain unknown. Sequencing was done on a sample of blood, either unsorted or a sorted T cell fraction (not recorded which). These TCRs come from a male donor with ankylosing spondylitis.

This chain uses TRBV6-1 with TRBJ1-3, with D maybe TRBD1 (5 bases). V shed 6 bases and J shed 6 bases, with 15 bases lying between them. CDR1 and CDR2 (germline): MNHNS, SASEGT. The CDR3 is made up of 14 amino acids. CDR3 amino acids: CASSPLAGSNTIYF. CDR3 bases: TGTGCCAGCAGCCCCCTGGCAGGGTCAAACACCATATATTTT.

This chain joins TRBV2 and TRBJ1-3; D may be TRBD1 (5 bases). Trimming removed 8 bases from V and 3 bases from J, with 14 bases in between. CDR1 SNHLY and CDR2 FYNNEI come from the germline V gene. The CDR3 totals 14 residues. The CDR3 bases are TGTGCCAGCCTGAGGCAGCAGGGTGGAAACACCATATATTTT. Protein product: CASLRQQGGNTIYF.

The rearrangement uses TRBV3-1 and TRBJ2-4, with D perhaps being TRBD1 or TRBD2 (5 bases each). From germline, CDR1 is LGHDT and CDR2 YNNKEL (reference sequence). CDR3 length: 14 amino acids. V was trimmed by 4 bases and J by 6 bases, leaving 13 bases between them. The CDR3 spells CASSRGIPGNIQYF. CDR3 DNA: TGTGCCAGCAGCCGGGGGATTCCAGGAAACATTCAGTACTTC. Full variable domain (missing parts from reference TRBV3-1 and TRBJ2-4): DTAVSQTPKYLVTQMGNDKSIKCEQNLGHDTMYWYKQDSKKFLKIMFSYNNKELIINETVPNRFSPKSPDKAHLNLHINSLELGDSAVYFCASSRGIPGNIQYFGAGTRLSVL.

The V call is TRBV2, the J call TRBJ2-5; D is possibly TRBD2 (5 bases). The CDR3 runs to 13 residues. Looked up from germline, CDR1 is SNHLY and CDR2 is FYNNEI. V was trimmed by 4 bases and J by 3 bases, leaving 9 bases between them. DNA of the CDR3: TGTGCCAGCAGTGTTAACGGGGAAGAGACCCAGTACTTC. Its protein product is CASSVNGEETQYF.

This clonotype has a handful of counts. The chain is built from TRBV11-2 and TRBJ2-3; 9 bases fit TRBD2. The CDR3 sequence is 14 residues long. Trimming took 5 bases from V and 12 from J; bases not matched to a gene: 12. CDR1 is SGHAT and CDR2 is FQNNGV in the germline V gene. The chain's CDR3 is CASSDGTSFYRQYF. In DNA, the CDR3 is TGTGCCAGCAGCGACGGGACTAGCTTTTATCGACAGTATTTT.

The rearrangement uses TRBV7-2 and TRBJ2-4, with 12 bases identical to TRBD2. V dropped 5 bases and J dropped 8; count of bases not matched to a gene: 13. CDR3 length: 17 amino acids. Germline V lookup: CDR1 SGHTA, CDR2 FQGNSA. The CDR3 reads CASSIPRRGLAGHIQYF. CDR3 nucleotides: TGTGCCAGCAGCATCCCTCGTCGGGGACTAGCGGGTCACATTCAGTACTTC.

J is TRBJ2-2 and V is TRBV9; possibly TRBD1 for D (5 bases). Germline CDR1 and CDR2: SGDLS and YYNGEE. Trimming took off 0 bases at V and 6 bases at J, with 12 bases between the two ends. The CDR3 length is 15 residues. CDR3: CASSVGVRGPGELFF. DNA for the CDR3: TGTGCCAGCAGCGTAGGGGTAAGGGGCCCCGGGGAGCTGTTTTTT. Complete variable domain (other parts from reference TRBV9 and TRBJ2-2): DSGVTQTPKHLITATGQRVTLRCSPRSGDLSVYWYQQSLDQGLQFLIQYYNGEERAKGNILERFSAQQFPDLHSELNLSSLELGDSALYFCASSVGVRGPGELFFGEGSRLTVL.

The chain combines TRBV7-8 with TRBJ2-1; D is perhaps TRBD2 (6 bases). Germline CDR1 reads SGHVS; CDR2 reads FQNEAQ. CDR3 length equals 18 residues. Trimming shortened V by 3 bases and J by 1 base, and 19 bases separated the two germline ends. The CDR3 sequence: CASSFTGGKRRSYNEQFF. CDR3 sequence (DNA): TGTGCCAGCAGCTTTACCGGAGGGAAGCGCAGGTCCTACAATGAGCAGTTCTTC.

The rearrangement uses TRBV6-1 and TRBJ2-6; D gene ambiguous. Trimming took off 1 base at V and 5 bases at J, with 3 bases between the two ends. The CDR3 extends over 13 amino acids. Germline V gives CDR1 MNHNS, CDR2 SASEGT. This chain's CDR3 is CASSEVRANVLTF. The CDR3 DNA follows: TGTGCCAGCAGTGAAGTAAGGGCCAACGTCCTGACTTTC.

This chain links TRBV15 with TRBJ2-1; D tentatively fits TRBD1 or TRBD2 (5 bases each). The CDR3 runs 15 residues. Germline V gives CDR1 LNHNV, CDR2 YYDKDF (reference sequence). V lost 0 bases to trimming and J lost 9 bases, with 15 bases between them. Here the CDR3 DNA reads TGTGCCACCAGCAGAGATCCTGGGACGGGAATTGAGCAGTTCTTC. Residues: CATSRDPGTGIEQFF. Variable domain in full (rest from reference TRBV15 and TRBJ2-1): DAMVIQNPRYQVTQFGKPVTLSCSQTLNHNVMYWYQQKSSQAPKLLFHYYDKDFNNEADTPDNFQSRRPNTSFCFLDIRSPGLGDTAMYLCATSRDPGTGIEQFFGPGTRLTVL.

This clonotype was observed a few times. The chain combines TRBV10-3 with TRBJ2-7; D not certain. Germline CDR1 ENHRY, CDR2 SYGVKD. V was cut by 7 bases and J by 2 bases, with 12 bases left in between. The CDR3 covers 13 residues. The CDR3: CAITPDGTYEQYF. In DNA form, the CDR3 reads TGTGCCATCACTCCGGACGGAACCTACGAGCAGTACTTC.

The rearrangement joins TRBV4-2 to TRBJ1-2; a possible D gene is TRBD1 (5 bases). The CDR3 has 15 amino acids. Per germline, CDR1 LGHNA and CDR2 YNFKEQ. V was shortened by 0 bases and J by 4 bases, with 12 bases between the two germline ends. The CDR3 DNA sequence: TGTGCCAGCAGCCAAGATCTTTGGGACCCCTATGGCTACACCTTC. This encodes CASSQDLWDPYGYTF.

This clonotype has a handful of counts. The V gene is TRBV15, the J gene TRBJ2-2, with D perhaps matching TRBD2 (6 bases). The CDR3 contains 15 residues. Trimming pared 1 base from V and 1 base from J, leaving 7 bases between. In germline, CDR1 is LNHNV, CDR2 YYDKDF (reference sequence). CDR3 region: CATSRGLGNTGELFF. The CDR3, as DNA: TGTGCCACCAGCAGAGGACTAGGGAACACCGGGGAGCTGTTTTTT.

The genes are TRBV4-2 and TRBJ1-3, with D unclear. The germline CDR1 and CDR2 sequences are LGHNA and YNFKEQ. V shed 0 bases and J shed 0 bases, with 12 bases lying between them. There are 17 residues in the CDR3. Here the CDR3 reads CASSQEGTAGSGNTIYF. The DNA for the CDR3 is TGTGCCAGCAGCCAAGAGGGAACCGCCGGCTCTGGAAACACCATATATTTT.

V usage is TRBV3-1 and J usage is TRBJ2-3; D is perhaps TRBD2 (6 bases). Trimming removed 6 bases at V and 2 bases at J, with 18 bases between. Germline V gene data show CDR1 as LGHDT and CDR2 as YNNKEL (reference sequence). The CDR3 is made up of 16 amino acids. The CDR3 spells CASSHLATPYTDTQYF. DNA for the CDR3: TGTGCCAGCAGTCATCTAGCGACGCCATACACAGATACGCAGTATTTT.

The V and J genes are TRBV7-6 and TRBJ2-2; 8 bases are shared with TRBD2. Germline assignment: CDR1 SGHVS and CDR2 FNYEAQ. The CDR3 length is 16 residues. J lost 5 bases, V lost 5 bases, and 10 bases had no gene match. The DNA for the CDR3 is TGTGCCAGCAGCCTTGGCGGGACTAGAACGACCGGGGAGCTGTTTTTT. As protein: CASSLGGTRTTGELFF.

V is TRBV29-1 and J is TRBJ1-2; the D gene is possibly TRBD1 (5 bases). The CDR3 extends over 15 amino acids. The germline V and J ends were trimmed by 4 bases and 8 bases, with 23 bases remaining between them. Germline loops: CDR1 SQVTM, CDR2 ANQGSEA. The CDR3 DNA reads as TGCAGCGTTGGCGCAGGGCCTCTCATTCTTGGGGGCTACACCTTC. As protein: CSVGAGPLILGGYTF.

This clonotype showed up many times. This rearrangement joins TRBV29-1 to TRBJ1-4, with D hard to call. Germline loops: CDR1 SQVTM, CDR2 ANQGSEA. The CDR3 extends over 12 amino acids. V was trimmed by 5 bases and J by 4 bases, leaving 8 bases between them. The CDR3 coding sequence is TGCAGCGTTCGAGGGTATAATGAAAAACTGTTTTTT. Translation: CSVRGYNEKLFF. The full variable domain, with the rest looked up from reference TRBV29-1 and TRBJ1-4, is SAVISQKPSRDICQRGTSLTIQCQVDSQVTMMFWYRQQPGQSLTLIATANQGSEATYESGFVIDKFPISRPNLTFSTLTVSNMSPEDSSIYLCSVRGYNEKLFFGSGTQLSVL.

This clonotype was counted between two and nine times. This chain connects TRBV4-2 to TRBJ2-1, with no clear D. V lost 1 base and J 9 bases, leaving 10 bases between the germline ends. The CDR3 totals 13 residues. The germline CDR1 and CDR2 sequences are LGHNA and YNFKEQ. This chain's CDR3 is CASSQAPNGEQFF. The CDR3 bases are TGTGCCAGCAGCCAAGCGCCGAATGGTGAGCAGTTCTTC.

This clonotype was found a few times. V and J are TRBV6-1 and TRBJ2-1, with 8 bases aligning to TRBD2. Germline CDR1 reads MNHNS; CDR2 reads SASEGT. CDR3 size: 16 residues. Unmatched junction bases numbered 10, after V lost 7 bases and J lost 2 bases. CDR3 residues: CASTTREGATYNEQFF. The CDR3 DNA is TGTGCCAGCACCACCCGGGAGGGAGCCACCTACAATGAGCAGTTCTTC.

J is TRBJ2-3 and V is TRBV5-1; D gene ambiguous. The V end was cut by 0 bases, the J end by 0 bases, with 8 bases between. The CDR3 length is 15 residues. From germline, CDR1 is SGHRS and CDR2 YFSETQ. The CDR3 DNA reads as TGCGCCAGCAGCTTGGCCCAGCGTAGCACAGATACGCAGTATTTT. Its protein product is CASSLAQRSTDTQYF.

V and J are TRBV13 and TRBJ2-3; D gene unclear. The CDR3 is made up of 12 amino acids. The germline gives CDR1 PRHDT, CDR2 FYEKMQ (reference sequence). The V end lost 5 bases, the J end lost 7 bases, and 10 bases lay between the germline ends. CDR3 sequence (DNA): TGTGCCAGCAGCCCCCAGAGTCATACGCAGTATTTT. Encoded protein: CASSPQSHTQYF.

A few counts support this clonotype. The V call is TRBV6-1, the J call TRBJ1-5, with no clear D. V lost 1 base and J lost 3, with 7 bases in between. The CDR3 is 14 amino acids. The germline V gene encodes CDR1 MNHNS and CDR2 SASEGT. The CDR3 DNA is TGTGCCAGCAGTGAAGACGATTACAATCAGCCCCAGCATTTT. Its translation: CASSEDDYNQPQHF.

The count of this clonotype is one. A read error may produce the germline difference seen at one junction end. The chain combines TRBV2 with TRBJ1-2; 8 bases align to TRBD1. This CDR3 has 12 residues. The germline V gene encodes CDR1 SNHLY and CDR2 FYNNEI. The CDR3 DNA reads TGTGCCAGCAATGAAGCAGGGGGCGGCTACACCTTC. Amino acids: CASNEAGGGYTF.

In its sample, this clonotype was seen a few times. The chain links TRBV3-1 to TRBJ2-3, with 7 bases fitting TRBD1. CDR1 is LGHDT, CDR2 YNNKEL, per germline (reference sequence). Trimming removed 1 base from V and 2 bases from J; junction bases left unmatched: 3. The CDR3 runs 15 residues. The CDR3 is CASSQGQGPTDTQYF. The CDR3 nucleotides are TGTGCCAGCAGCCAAGGACAGGGCCCCACAGATACGCAGTATTTT.

The gene calls are TRBV12-3 or TRBV12-4 and TRBJ2-1; possible D gene TRBD1, 6 bases. Between the trimmed V and J ends, which lost 5 bases and 0 bases, there was a span of 11 bases. The CDR3 has 15 amino acids. In nucleotides, the CDR3 is TGTGCCAGCAGTGAACAGGGTAGCTCCTACAATGAGCAGTTCTTC. Protein product: CASSEQGSSYNEQFF.

There are a few counts of this clonotype. This chain joins TRBV20-1 and TRBJ1-2; maybe TRBD1 (5 bases). V was trimmed by 5 bases and J by 7 bases, leaving 14 bases between them. CDR1 DFQATT and CDR2 SNEGSKA come from the germline V gene (reference sequence). The CDR3 has 12 amino acids. The CDR3 loop is CSAAEGERGYTF. CDR3 in DNA: TGCAGTGCTGCCGAAGGGGAGCGTGGCTACACCTTC.

This clonotype appeared a few times. The genes are TRBV6-1 and TRBJ2-7, with 8 bases aligning to TRBD1. The CDR3 is 16 residues long. Unmatched junction bases numbered 16, after V lost 6 bases and J lost 6 bases. CDR1 MNHNS and CDR2 SASEGT come from the germline V gene. This chain's CDR3 is CASSLTGWQGAGEQYV. CDR3 sequence (DNA): TGTGCCAGCAGCCTGACAGGGTGGCAGGGGGCCGGCGAGCAGTACGTC.

V usage is TRBV18 and J usage is TRBJ2-5; D gene unclear. V gave up 0 bases and J gave up 1 base, with 3 bases separating them. Germline V gives CDR1 KGHSH, CDR2 LQKENI. CDR3 size: 13 residues. The CDR3 loop reads CASSPPSQETQYF. CDR3 in DNA: TGTGCCAGCTCACCACCGTCCCAAGAGACCCAGTACTTC.

Only a few counts were recorded for this clonotype. The chain carries TRBV14 and TRBJ2-1; 7 bases agree with TRBD1. This CDR3 spans 15 amino acids. Germline V CDR1 and CDR2: SGHDN, FVKESK. The junction had 8 bases not matched to a gene; V was cut back by 2 bases and J by 7 bases. CDR3 sequence (DNA): TGTGCCAGCAGCCAAACTACAGGGGTGAGGAATGAGCAGTTCTTC. As protein: CASSQTTGVRNEQFF.

This chain uses TRBV19 with TRBJ2-3; TRBD1 is a possible D gene (6 bases). Germline V gives CDR1 LNHDA, CDR2 SQIVND (reference sequence). V lost 10 bases and J 2 bases, leaving 19 bases between the germline ends. This CDR3 is 15 amino acids long. CDR3 in DNA: TGTGCCACCTCGGACAGCCCAACCTCCACAGATACGCAGTATTTT. Amino acids: CATSDSPTSTDTQYF.

The genes are TRBV30 and TRBJ2-3; TRBD2 agrees at 15 bases. In germline, CDR1 is GTSNPN, CDR2 SVGIG (reference sequence). The CDR3 extends over 16 amino acids. V shed 5 bases and J 4 bases; nucleotides not matched to a gene: 7. In DNA form, the CDR3 reads TGTGCCTGGGGTTTTGGACTAGCGGGAGGGTCAGATACGCAGTATTTT. It translates to CAWGFGLAGGSDTQYF.